This paragraph covers one T cell receptor (beta chain) sequence. The antigen is unknown. This record comes from a study of T cell responses to AZD1222 COVID-19 vaccine. About the study: Second-dose recipients at about 4 or about 12 weeks were treated as one pooled group.

The assay was immunoSEQ multiplex PCR, and TCRdb's table has in-frame clones only and misses some. Among roughly 97,000 clones listed, about 87% were seen once. V lost 3 bases, J lost 3 bases, and 10 bases lay in between. CDR3 length: 13 residues. CDR1 SGDLS and CDR2 YYNGEE come from the germline V gene. Study results and caveats: Spike-specific TCR breadth and depth rose after two AZD1222 doses.

The chain joins TRBV9 to TRBJ2-7; a weak D match, TRBD2 (5 bases). This sequence originates from an adult in good health. The source was peripheral blood, collected on day 0 of AZD1222 vaccination. DNA of the CDR3: TGTGCCAGCAGCGGTGGCGGGTACTACGAGCAGTACTTC. This sequence encodes CASSGGGYYEQYF.